These 18 T cell receptor beta chains originate from one sample sequenced in a study of spatial heterogeneity in lung cancer. Points from the study as a whole: For expanded intratumoral alpha and beta TCRs, counts tracked tumor mutation counts.

TCRdb itself ran the 5' RACE reads through MiXCR, one entry per CDR3 protein. Here the sample spans around 15,000 distinct CDR3 sequences, about 6.7% being singletons. Documented time point: sample taken at primary tumor resection. Their recognized antigens are unknown. The specimen comprised lung tumor tissue, sampled at surgery. All receptors come from a female donor with early-stage non-small cell lung cancer.

By share, this clonotype counts as medium-sized. The library was designed around alpha chains, so this beta chain is a stray read whose abundance carries little weight. The chain combines TRBV6-5 with TRBJ2-3; 8 bases fit TRBD1. The CDR3 has 15 residues. CDR1 and CDR2 (germline): MNHEY, SVGAGI. J lost 4 bases, V lost 0 bases, and 3 bases had no gene match. The CDR3 DNA follows: TGTGCCAGCAGTTACTCGGCAGGGGGCGCAGATACGCAGTATTTT. It is translated as CASSYSAGGADTQYF.

This clonotype was seen ten or more times. This beta chain slipped into a library made for alpha chains as a stray read, so its size is not meaningful. This sequence joins TRBV11-1 and TRBJ2-7, with 10 bases lining up with TRBD2. The CDR3 has 15 residues. With V trimmed by 2 bases and J by 5 bases, 6 bases remained unmatched. Germline CDR1 SGHAT, CDR2 FQDESV (reference sequence). CDR3 sequence: CASSLTLAGVHEQYF. The CDR3 DNA follows: TGTGCCAGCAGCTTAACGCTAGCGGGGGTCCACGAGCAGTACTTC.

Comments on this clonotype: This beta chain came through as a stray read in a library set up for alpha chains, and its size says little. The CDR3 spells CSVSVAGMNTEAFF. In nucleotides, the CDR3 is TGCAGCGTCAGCGTCGCGGGGATGAACACTGAAGCTTTCTTT. This rearrangement joins TRBV29-1 to TRBJ1-1; D unclear. This CDR3 spans 14 amino acids. Trimming removed 6 bases at V and 0 bases at J, with 14 bases between. CDR1 is SQVTM, CDR2 ANQGSEA, per germline.

This clonotype was observed at least ten times. Found in a library prepared for alpha chains, this beta chain is an off-target read, and its abundance has little meaning. V gene TRBV5-4 combines with J gene TRBJ1-1, with a tentative D call TRBD1 (6 bases). Trimming took 4 bases from V and 1 from J, leaving 11 bases between them. Germline CDR1 reads SGHNT; CDR2 reads YYREEE (reference sequence). The CDR3 extends over 14 amino acids. CDR3 residues: CASSRTASNTEAFF. DNA for the CDR3: TGTGCCAGCAGCCGGACAGCCTCGAACACTGAAGCTTTCTTT.

Remarks on this clonotype: This beta chain was picked up by a library intended for alpha chains and is off target, so its count carries little meaning. This chain connects TRBV12-3 or TRBV12-4 to TRBJ2-7; 7 positions match TRBD1. The CDR3 covers 14 residues. Trimming removed 6 bases from V and 2 bases from J; junction bases left unmatched: 7. The CDR3 loop reads CASRSTGTPYEQYF. The CDR3 DNA is TGTGCCAGCAGATCGACAGGGACCCCCTACGAGCAGTACTTC.

This clonotype was detected many times. In a library made to pick up alpha chains, this beta chain is a stray read with a size that means little. The rearrangement uses TRBV5-5 and TRBJ2-3; D not certain. CDR3 length: 15 residues. V was cut by 4 bases and J by 2 bases, with 14 bases left in between. Germline V lookup: CDR1 SGHKS, CDR2 YYEKEE (reference sequence). CDR3 nucleotide sequence: TGTGCCAGCAGCCATACCGGCGCCACCACAGATACGCAGTATTTT. It encodes CASSHTGATTDTQYF.

Ten or more counts support this clonotype. This beta chain was picked up by a library intended for alpha chains and is off target, so its count carries little meaning. The rearrangement joins TRBV7-2 to TRBJ1-1, with 10 nucleotides matching TRBD1. This CDR3 comprises 15 residues. J lost 1 base, V lost 5 bases, and 4 bases had no gene match. Germline CDR1 reads SGHTA; CDR2 reads FQGNSA. The CDR3 is CASSPRDRGNTEAFF. In nucleotides, the CDR3 is TGTGCCAGCAGCCCACGGGACAGGGGGAACACTGAAGCTTTCTTT. Full variable domain (remainder filled in from reference TRBV7-2 and TRBJ1-1): GAGVSQSPSNKVTEKGKDVELRCDPISGHTALYWYRQSLGQGLEFLIYFQGNSAPDKSGLPSDRFSAERTGGSVSTLTIQRTQQEDSAVYLCASSPRDRGNTEAFFGQGTRLTVV.

About this clonotype itself: This beta chain slipped into a library made for alpha chains as a stray read, so its size is not meaningful. The rearrangement joins TRBV5-1 to TRBJ1-1; D unresolved. Trimming took off 2 bases at V and 1 base at J, with 9 bases between the two ends. CDR3 length: 14 residues. The germline V gene has CDR1 SGHRS and CDR2 YFSETQ. In nucleotides, the CDR3 is TGCGCCAGCAGCTTTGTCAGCTCGAACACTGAAGCTTTCTTT. Translation gives CASSFVSSNTEAFF.

In its sample, this clonotype was seen many times. As an off-target read in a library built for alpha chains, this beta chain has a frequency of little significance. The chain combines TRBV12-3 or TRBV12-4 with TRBJ2-3, with D perhaps being TRBD1 or TRBD2 (7 bases each). Trimming stripped 3 bases from V and 3 bases from J, with 16 bases between. This CDR3 has 16 amino acids. The CDR3 nucleotides are TGTGCCAGCAGTTTGGAGGCAGGGGGGGTAACAGATACGCAGTATTTT. Translating gives CASSLEAGGVTDTQYF.

Concerning this clonotype: Being off target in a library aimed at alpha chains, this beta chain has a size of little meaning. This rearrangement joins TRBV7-2 to TRBJ2-7, with D unresolved. The CDR3 runs 12 residues. Germline V gene sequence: CDR1 SGHTA, CDR2 FQGNSA. Trimming removed 3 bases at V and 7 bases at J, with 10 bases between. This CDR3 is CASSFGRSEQYF. In DNA, the CDR3 is TGTGCCAGCAGCTTTGGCCGCTCGGAGCAGTACTTC.

This clonotype was recorded at least ten times. This beta chain is an unintended read in a library built for alpha chains; its size means little. J is TRBJ1-2 and V is TRBV2; 7 positions match TRBD1. The germline V gene has CDR1 SNHLY and CDR2 FYNNEI. Germline trimming cut 8 bases from V and 4 bases from J; bases unmatched to any gene: 7. This CDR3 region has 13 residues. The CDR3, as DNA: TGTGCCAGCGCCAAAGACAGGGCCTATGGCTACACCTTC. Protein product: CASAKDRAYGYTF.

This clonotype was seen repeatedly, ten times or more. For a library built for alpha chains, this beta chain is a stray read; little rests on its size. This chain connects TRBV7-9 to TRBJ2-3, with 9 bases lining up with TRBD2. CDR1 and CDR2 (germline): SEHNR, FQNEAQ (reference sequence). The CDR3 consists of 16 residues. V dropped 2 bases and J dropped 1; count of bases not matched to a gene: 4. The DNA of the CDR3 is TGTGCCAGCAGCTTATGGTCTAGCGGGGGCACAGATACGCAGTATTTT. This gives the protein CASSLWSSGGTDTQYF.

This clonotype was counted at least ten times. Because the library targeted alpha chains, this beta chain is an off-target read whose size means little. The V gene is TRBV3-1, the J gene TRBJ1-1; a possible D gene is TRBD1 (5 bases). From germline, CDR1 is LGHDT and CDR2 YNNKEL (reference sequence). The CDR3 is made up of 14 amino acids. Trimming removed 2 bases at V and 4 bases at J, with 11 bases between. CDR3 nucleotides: TGTGCCAGCAGCCAAATAGGGGTGGCCACTGAAGCTTTCTTT. This codes for CASSQIGVATEAFF. Variable domain in full (rest from reference TRBV3-1 and TRBJ1-1): DTAVSQTPKYLVTQMGNDKSIKCEQNLGHDTMYWYKQDSKKFLKIMFSYNNKELIINETVPNRFSPKSPDKAHLNLHINSLELGDSAVYFCASSQIGVATEAFFGQGTRLTVV.

This clonotype has a handful of counts. With the library built for alpha chains, this beta chain is off target and its frequency is not meaningful. The chain carries TRBV20-1 and TRBJ1-2; D remains ambiguous. This CDR3 contains 14 residues. V lost 0 bases and J lost 5, with 13 bases in between. Germline V gene data show CDR1 as DFQATT and CDR2 as SNEGSKA (reference sequence). The CDR3 DNA sequence: TGCAGTGCTAGAGATACAGAGGGCTTTTATGGCTACACCTTC. Translation gives CSARDTEGFYGYTF.

This clonotype was counted ten times or more. This beta chain lies outside the target of a library built for alpha chains; its clone size means little. This chain joins TRBV20-1 and TRBJ1-1; tentative D call: TRBD1 (6 bases). Trimming cost V 0 bases and J 8 bases, with 22 bases left between them. This CDR3 is 16 amino acids long. Germline CDR1 reads DFQATT; CDR2 reads SNEGSKA (reference sequence). CDR3 DNA: TGCAGTGCTAGAGATCGGCCCTGGGCAGGGGCGATCGAAGCTTTCTTT. Encoded protein: CSARDRPWAGAIEAFF.

In its sample, this clonotype ranks as medium-sized. The library was designed around alpha chains, so this beta chain is a stray read whose abundance carries little weight. The rearrangement joins TRBV7-2 to TRBJ2-1, with 8 bases fitting TRBD2. V lost 2 bases, J lost 8 bases, and 8 bases stayed unmatched. The germline gives CDR1 SGHTA, CDR2 FQGNSA. This CDR3 has 15 residues. In DNA form, the CDR3 reads TGTGCCAGCAGCTTATGGGGCCAGACTAGCGATGAGCAGTTCTTC. Amino acids: CASSLWGQTSDEQFF.

This clonotype is medium-sized (0.01 to 0.1%) by share. Being off target in a library aimed at alpha chains, this beta chain has a size of little meaning. V usage is TRBV4-2 and J usage is TRBJ2-7; 9 bases map to TRBD2. CDR1 and CDR2 (germline): LGHNA, YNFKEQ. The CDR3 is 16 amino acids. V lost 0 bases, J lost 3 bases, and 6 bases stayed unmatched. The CDR3 nucleotides read TGTGCCAGCAGCCAAGAGCGCGGCGGGGGGGACTACGAGCAGTACTTC. Translating gives CASSQERGGGDYEQYF.

The sample holds a few counts of this clonotype. Within a library made for alpha chains, this beta chain is off target, and its count is uninformative. CDR3 residues: CSARGELYEQYF. The CDR3 DNA follows: TGCAGTGCTAGAGGGGAGCTCTACGAGCAGTACTTC. The chain recombines TRBV20-1 with TRBJ2-7; D is perhaps TRBD2 (5 bases). The V gene lost 1 base and the J gene lost 3 bases, with 7 bases spanning the gap. The CDR3 sequence is 12 residues long. Germline V gene data show CDR1 as DFQATT and CDR2 as SNEGSKA (reference sequence).